What follows are 32 T cell receptor beta chains derived from one specimen sequenced in a study of response to subunit inactivated influenza vaccine. Via MiXCR, TCRdb re-called the RT-PCR reads, giving one row per CDR3 protein. The repertoire has fewer than 800,000 distinct CDR3 sequences, more than 15% of them found once; the top ten carry around a tenth. This sample comprised PBMCs from blood, obtained about 12 days after vaccination. Receptor source: a man aged 50 to 59 who received an inactivated influenza vaccine.

This rearrangement joins TRBV20-1 to TRBJ1-4; possibly TRBD1 for D (5 bases). Trimming took 3 bases from V and 4 from J, leaving 12 bases between them. The CDR3 consists of 14 residues. Germline V gives CDR1 DFQATT, CDR2 SNEGSKA (reference sequence). Written as DNA, the CDR3 is TGCAGTGCTAGTGTCGGGGCTCATAATGAAAAACTGTTTTTT. It is translated as CSASVGAHNEKLFF.

The rearrangement links TRBV3-1 to TRBJ1-1; no clear D. The V and J ends lost 0 bases and 6 bases respectively, with 29 bases between them. Germline loops: CDR1 LGHDT, CDR2 YNNKEL (reference sequence). This CDR3 has 20 amino acids. The DNA for the CDR3 is TGTGCCAGCAGCCAAGATCGGGAGAACCCCCTTAGACTCGCGAGGGCTGAAGCTTTCTTT. Encoded protein: CASSQDRENPLRLARAEAFF. Together with reference TRBV3-1 and TRBJ1-1, the CDR3 gives the full variable domain: DTAVSQTPKYLVTQMGNDKSIKCEQNLGHDTMYWYKQDSKKFLKIMFSYNNKELIINETVPNRFSPKSPDKAHLNLHINSLELGDSAVYFCASSQDRENPLRLARAEAFFGQGTRLTVV.

The chain recombines TRBV12-3 or TRBV12-4 with TRBJ1-2, with 9 positions matching TRBD1. This CDR3 has 13 amino acids. V lost 8 bases and J lost 0; bases outside the gene matches: 1. Written as DNA, the CDR3 is TGTGCCAGCGGGACAGGGACTAACTATGGCTACACCTTC. Residues: CASGTGTNYGYTF.

This clonotype was counted at least ten times. The gene calls are TRBV29-1 and TRBJ2-7, with D maybe TRBD1 (6 bases). The germline CDR1 and CDR2 sequences are SQVTM and ANQGSEA. Trimming left V 7 bases short and J 6 bases short, with 19 bases between. The CDR3 covers 13 residues. The DNA of the CDR3 is TGCAGCGCCCGAACAGGGTTCAATAGCGAGCAGTACTTC. Translating it yields CSARTGFNSEQYF.

V gene TRBV5-1 combines with J gene TRBJ2-5, with TRBD2 matching 12 bases. Germline CDR1 reads SGHRS; CDR2 reads YFSETQ. CDR3 length equals 17 residues. The V gene end was trimmed by 4 bases and the J gene end by 4 bases; junction bases not matched to a gene: 11. The CDR3 reads CASSQPRTSGTGETQYF. In nucleotides, the CDR3 is TGCGCCAGCAGCCAACCTCGGACTAGCGGGACGGGAGAGACCCAGTACTTC.

CDR3 loop: CASSLIGERVSYNEQFF. DNA for the CDR3: TGTGCCAGCAGCTTAATAGGGGAACGGGTTTCCTACAATGAGCAGTTCTTC. The chain couples TRBV7-9 to TRBJ2-1; D may be TRBD1 (5 bases). The V end was cut by 2 bases, the J end by 1 base, with 15 bases between. This CDR3 region has 17 residues. CDR1 SEHNR and CDR2 FQNEAQ come from the germline V gene (reference sequence).

In the case of this clonotype: A much larger clone is a single base away; this may be a read error. V gene TRBV16 combines with J gene TRBJ1-1; D unclear. V dropped 2 bases and J dropped 3 bases, with 1 base sitting between them. This CDR3 spans 11 amino acids. Germline V gene sequence: CDR1 KGHSY, CDR2 FQNENV. The CDR3, as DNA: TGTGCCAGCAGCCAACACACTGAAGCTTTCTTT. Translation gives CASSQHTEAFF. The full variable domain, completed using reference TRBV16 and TRBJ1-1, is GEEVAQTPKHLVRGEGQKAKLYCAPIKGHSYVFWYQQVLKNEFKFLISFQNENVFDETGMPKERFSAKCLPNSPCSLEIQATKLEDSAVYFCASSQHTEAFFGQGTRLTVV.

The J gene is TRBJ2-7, the V gene TRBV20-1; a possible D gene is TRBD1 (5 bases). V lost 5 bases to trimming and J lost 3 bases, with 8 bases between them. The CDR3 sequence is 11 residues long. Germline V gives CDR1 DFQATT, CDR2 SNEGSKA (reference sequence). The chain's CDR3 is CSAFRDYEQYF. CDR3 DNA sequence: TGCAGTGCTTTCAGGGACTACGAGCAGTACTTC.

This clonotype turned up a few times. The chain has TRBV6-2 or TRBV6-3 and TRBJ2-2, with 10 nucleotides matching TRBD2. The germline CDR1 and CDR2 sequences are MNHEY and SVGEGT. This CDR3 contains 18 residues. V shed 3 bases, J shed 1 base, and the junction held 8 bases outside the gene matches. CDR3 in amino acids: CASSYRMASGGNTGELFF. The DNA of the CDR3 is TGTGCCAGCAGTTATCGTATGGCTAGCGGGGGGAACACCGGGGAGCTGTTTTTT.

DNA for the CDR3: TGTGCCAGCAGCACGACAGGGGCATATGGCTACACCTTC. Encoded protein: CASSTTGAYGYTF. The gene calls are TRBV11-2 and TRBJ1-2; 8 nucleotides match TRBD1. The CDR3 is 13 residues long. The V gene's germline CDR1 is SGHAT and CDR2 FQNNGV. V was clipped by 5 bases and J by 5 bases; unmatched bases: 4.

This clonotype was observed at least ten times. V and J are TRBV5-6 and TRBJ2-6; 10 bases match TRBD1. Germline V CDR1 and CDR2: SGHDT, YYEEEE. This CDR3 is 18 amino acids long. Trimming removed 4 bases from V and 2 bases from J; junction bases left unmatched: 9. The CDR3 bases are TGTGCCAGCAGCCAGCCGGGACAGGGGATTCCTGGGGCCAACGTCCTGACTTTC. Protein sequence: CASSQPGQGIPGANVLTF. The whole variable domain, remainder taken from reference TRBV5-6 and TRBJ2-6, is DAGVTQSPTHLIKTRGQQVTLRCSPKSGHDTVSWYQQALGQGPQFIFQYYEEEERQRGNFPDRFSGHQFPNYSSELNVNALLLGDSALYLCASSQPGQGIPGANVLTFGAGSRLTVL.

The V and J genes are TRBV18 and TRBJ2-6, with 9 bases aligning to TRBD1. From germline, CDR1 is KGHSH and CDR2 LQKENI. Trimming removed 3 bases from V and 0 bases from J; junction bases left unmatched: 6. The CDR3 is 18 residues long. DNA for the CDR3: TGTGCCAGCTCACCGACCGGGACAGGGCACTCTGGGGCCAACGTCCTGACTTTC. This gives the protein CASSPTGTGHSGANVLTF.

This clonotype has ten or more counts. This chain uses TRBV2 with TRBJ2-1, with 9 positions matching TRBD2. From germline, CDR1 is SNHLY and CDR2 FYNNEI. The trim removed 6 bases at V and 11 bases at J, leaving 8 bases unmatched. This CDR3 comprises 13 residues. The CDR3 DNA sequence: TGTGCCAGCAGGGGGGTTCTAGCGGGACAGCAGTTCTTC. Protein: CASRGVLAGQQFF.

The rearrangement links TRBV28 to TRBJ2-5; 12 bases are a match to TRBD2. Trimming took 6 bases from V and 4 from J; bases not matched to a gene: 12. CDR3 length: 17 amino acids. Germline CDR1 MDHEN, CDR2 SYDVKM. CDR3 DNA sequence: TGTGCCAGCAGCTCAGGACTAGCGGGACCCCCCCCAGAGACCCAGTACTTC. It yields the protein CASSSGLAGPPPETQYF.

The chain links TRBV20-1 to TRBJ2-3; tentatively, D is TRBD1 (6 bases). V lost 5 bases and J lost 1, with 19 bases in between. CDR3 length: 16 amino acids. CDR1 is DFQATT and CDR2 is SNEGSKA in the germline V gene (reference sequence). CDR3 nucleotides: TGCAGTGCTCCCGCTCTAGGCAGGGGCCGCACAGATACGCAGTATTTT. Its translation is CSAPALGRGRTDTQYF.

The rearrangement uses TRBV7-2 and TRBJ2-4; D ambiguous. V was cut by 5 bases and J by 0 bases, with 17 bases left in between. Germline V gene lookup returns CDR1 SGHTA and CDR2 FQGNSA. This CDR3 is built from 17 residues. The CDR3 bases are TGTGCCAGCAGCCCACCCCTCCAGCTGAAAGCCAAAAACATTCAGTACTTC. Encoded protein: CASSPPLQLKAKNIQYF.

This clonotype came up a few times. The rearrangement uses TRBV15 and TRBJ1-6; D uncertain. Trimming shortened V by 4 bases and J by 7 bases, and 14 bases separated the two germline ends. The germline V gene has CDR1 LNHNV and CDR2 YYDKDF (reference sequence). The CDR3 length is 15 residues. The CDR3 region is CATSIDPGENSPLHF. The DNA of the CDR3 is TGTGCCACCAGCATAGATCCGGGAGAAAATTCACCCCTCCACTTT.

This chain links TRBV24-1 with TRBJ2-1, with D tentatively TRBD2 (5 bases). V lost 9 bases, J lost 6 bases, and 14 bases lay in between. The germline gives CDR1 KGHDR, CDR2 SFDVKD. The length of the CDR3 is 13 residues. CDR3: CATGRTRFNEQFF. DNA of the CDR3: TGTGCCACCGGCAGAACTAGGTTCAATGAGCAGTTCTTC.

This clonotype was seen a few times. This rearrangement joins TRBV20-1 to TRBJ2-5; D not resolved. The V gene lost 2 bases and the J gene lost 2 bases, with 6 bases spanning the gap. The CDR3 loop spans 12 amino acids. Germline V gene lookup returns CDR1 DFQATT and CDR2 SNEGSKA (reference sequence). The CDR3 reads CSARTYQETQYF. The DNA of the CDR3 is TGCAGTGCTAGAACATATCAAGAGACCCAGTACTTC.

This clonotype has just a few counts. CDR3 sequence: CASSRKSPSGANVLTF. CDR3 bases: TGTGCCAGCAGCCGTAAGAGCCCCTCTGGGGCCAACGTCCTGACTTTC. This chain links TRBV6-1 with TRBJ2-6; D is ambiguous. The CDR3 runs 16 residues. Trimming stripped 6 bases from V and 0 bases from J, with 12 bases between. CDR1 is MNHNS, CDR2 SASEGT, per germline.

In its sample, this clonotype was seen once. The junction departs from the called germline gene at one end, perhaps through a read error. The V gene is TRBV4-3, the J gene TRBJ2-1; D is undetermined. The CDR3 length is 14 residues. CDR1 and CDR2 from the germline V gene are LGHNA and YSLEER. The CDR3 here is CASCQEFQRNEQFF. The CDR3 DNA reads TGCGCCAGCTGCCAAGAATTCCAGAGGAATGAGCAGTTCTTC.

This chain connects TRBV12-3 or TRBV12-4 to TRBJ1-1; weak D call: TRBD1 (5 bases). This CDR3 region has 14 residues. V gave up 6 bases and J gave up 6 bases, with 17 bases separating them. The CDR3 reads CASSLWGEGAEAFF. Here the CDR3 DNA reads TGTGCCAGCAGCCTCTGGGGGGAGGGTGCTGAAGCTTTCTTT.

This clonotype was counted a few times. The chain is built from TRBV19 and TRBJ1-1; D ambiguous. This CDR3 is built from 11 residues. With 8 bases removed from V and 4 bases from J, the gap between germline ends came to 8 bases. Germline loops: CDR1 LNHDA, CDR2 SQIVND (reference sequence). The DNA of the CDR3 is TGTGCCAGTCAGGTGGGCACTGAAGCTTTCTTT. Translating gives CASQVGTEAFF.

The genes are TRBV12-3 or TRBV12-4 and TRBJ1-5; D is possibly TRBD1 (5 bases). The V end was cut by 3 bases, the J end by 6 bases, with 9 bases between. CDR3 size: 13 residues. The CDR3 nucleotides are TGTGCCAGCAGTTTCAGGGAGGGTCAGCCCCAGCATTTT. Its translation is CASSFREGQPQHF.

The chain has TRBV4-2 and TRBJ2-5; 7 nucleotides align to TRBD2. Looked up from germline, CDR1 is LGHNA and CDR2 is YNFKEQ. CDR3 size: 16 residues. With V trimmed by 4 bases and J by 1 base, 9 bases remained unmatched. In nucleotides, the CDR3 is TGTGCCAGCAGCCCCCCCTGCGGGAGAGTCCAAGAGACCCAGTACTTC. It codes for CASSPPCGRVQETQYF.

A few counts support this clonotype. The chain employs TRBV4-3 and TRBJ2-1; 13 bases line up with TRBD2. The junction had 5 bases not matched to a gene; V was cut back by 1 base and J by 8 bases. The germline CDR1 and CDR2 sequences are LGHNA and YSLEER. The CDR3 spans 16 residues. The CDR3 DNA reads TGCGCCAGCAGCCAAGCAAGGACTAGCGGGAGTTATGAGCAGTTCTTC. This codes for CASSQARTSGSYEQFF.

In DNA, the CDR3 is TGTGCCAGCAACCTCGAGGGTCTCTACGAGCAGTACTTC. Amino acids: CASNLEGLYEQYF. V and J are TRBV2 and TRBJ2-7; weak D call: TRBD2 (5 bases). The CDR3 contains 13 residues. V lost 7 bases, J lost 3 bases, and 13 bases lay in between. Germline V gene sequence: CDR1 SNHLY, CDR2 FYNNEI.

The chain carries TRBV20-1 and TRBJ2-1; D possibly matches TRBD1 or TRBD2 (6 bases each). This CDR3 spans 13 amino acids. Looked up from germline, CDR1 is DFQATT and CDR2 is SNEGSKA (reference sequence). Trimming pared 5 bases from V and 1 base from J, leaving 9 bases between. CDR3 sequence (DNA): TGCAGTGCTGGGGGGCCTTCCTACAATGAGCAGTTCTTC. It translates to CSAGGPSYNEQFF.

This clonotype was seen many times. This chain links TRBV20-1 with TRBJ2-1; D unresolved. Trimming pared 1 base from V and 5 bases from J, leaving 6 bases between. The CDR3 extends over 12 amino acids. In germline, CDR1 is DFQATT, CDR2 SNEGSKA (reference sequence). The CDR3 region has the DNA TGCAGTGCTAGAGCGGGCCACAATGAGCAGTTCTTC. Its translation: CSARAGHNEQFF.

The rearrangement uses TRBV14 and TRBJ2-7, with D perhaps TRBD2 (5 bases). This CDR3 has 13 amino acids. Per germline, CDR1 SGHDN and CDR2 FVKESK. V was cut by 5 bases and J by 7 bases, with 15 bases left in between. The chain's CDR3 is CASSSFAEGEQYF. The CDR3 DNA is TGTGCCAGCAGCTCTTTTGCCGAGGGTGAGCAGTACTTC.

This clonotype was picked up a small number of times. The V call is TRBV20-1, the J call TRBJ1-1; D gene uncertain. Germline loops: CDR1 DFQATT, CDR2 SNEGSKA (reference sequence). V was shortened by 3 bases and J by 1 base, with 6 bases between the two germline ends. This CDR3 is built from 12 residues. CDR3 sequence: CSASPKNTEAFF. DNA of the CDR3: TGCAGTGCTAGCCCCAAGAACACTGAAGCTTTCTTT.

The V call is TRBV7-2, the J call TRBJ2-1; D is possibly TRBD2 (5 bases). The CDR3 runs to 12 residues. Germline V CDR1 and CDR2: SGHTA, FQGNSA. Trimming left V 5 bases short and J 10 bases short, with 12 bases between. CDR3 sequence reads: CASSPMGDEQFF. In DNA, the CDR3 is TGTGCCAGCAGCCCCATGGGAGACGAGCAGTTCTTC.